The T cell receptor (beta chain) under discussion was sequenced for a study of cytomegalovirus exposure and HLA in healthy donors. Primers included in the PCR were 60 Vbeta and 13 Jbeta primers. The method was immunoSEQ multiplex PCR; TCRdb's version includes in-frame clones alone and lacks a portion of them. This sample contains 110,000 to 150,000 clones. Germline-derived CDR1 and CDR2 are MNHEY and SVGAGI. The CDR3 runs to 12 residues. The V and J ends lost 7 bases and 2 bases respectively, with 8 bases between them. The specimen was PBMCs. The clonotype was recovered from a male donor in good health and CMV-seronegative. The chain carries TRBV6-5 and TRBJ1-2, with D possibly matching TRBD1 (6 bases). Here the CDR3 DNA reads TGTGCCAGCACCCAGGGGAACTATGGCTACACCTTC. Its translation is CASTQGNYGYTF.